The source of this T cell receptor beta chain is a study of cytomegalovirus exposure and HLA in healthy donors. As for the donors, each was a healthy bone marrow donor. About this clone itself: Antigen: not known.

Study conclusions and caveats: The authors confirmed in vitro that a few CMV-associated chains were specific for CMV antigens. With high specificity and sensitivity, the classifier reportedly diagnosed cytomegalovirus status. Per published accounts, TCR beta sequences correctly predicted the HLA-A and HLA-B alleles of most subjects.

Trimming took off 5 bases at V and 5 bases at J, with 12 bases between the two ends. The CDR3 has 14 amino acids. Germline CDR1 and CDR2: MRHNA and SNTAGT. The PCR made use of 60 Vbeta and 13 Jbeta primers. Only in-frame clones appear in the TCRdb table, and some are missing; sequencing was by immunoSEQ multiplex PCR. The sample shows a few hundred thousand clones, 80% to 90% of them seen only once. The sample consisted of PBMCs. The clonotype was recovered from a woman between 18 and 30 years old in good health and CMV-seronegative. The J gene is TRBJ2-2, the V gene TRBV6-4, with D tentatively TRBD1 (6 bases). CDR3 sequence (DNA): TGTGCCAGCAGTCCAGACAGGTCTACCGGGGAGCTGTTTTTT. It is translated as CASSPDRSTGELFF.